This T cell receptor beta chain was identified in a study of blood T cell repertoires in COVID-19. Study-level background: The study drew acute and convalescent COVID-19 samples from the United States, Italy and Spain.

V was clipped by 2 bases and J by 0 bases, with 16 bases between them. CDR1 and CDR2 (germline): SGHTA, FQGNSA. The CDR3 covers 17 residues. Repertoires were generated with immunoSEQ multiplex PCR, while TCRdb's copy carries only in-frame clones and drops some. The sample has approximately 400,000 clones, 88% seen once; the top ten hold 10% to 15%. Specimen: peripheral blood. This clonotype was obtained from a woman in her fifties or sixties with COVID-19, enrolled during active disease. This rearrangement joins TRBV7-2 to TRBJ1-1; possible D gene TRBD1, 6 bases. The CDR3 reads CASSLRGSLSLNTEAFF. In DNA, the CDR3 is TGTGCCAGCAGCTTAAGGGGGAGCCTTAGCCTGAACACTGAAGCTTTCTTT.